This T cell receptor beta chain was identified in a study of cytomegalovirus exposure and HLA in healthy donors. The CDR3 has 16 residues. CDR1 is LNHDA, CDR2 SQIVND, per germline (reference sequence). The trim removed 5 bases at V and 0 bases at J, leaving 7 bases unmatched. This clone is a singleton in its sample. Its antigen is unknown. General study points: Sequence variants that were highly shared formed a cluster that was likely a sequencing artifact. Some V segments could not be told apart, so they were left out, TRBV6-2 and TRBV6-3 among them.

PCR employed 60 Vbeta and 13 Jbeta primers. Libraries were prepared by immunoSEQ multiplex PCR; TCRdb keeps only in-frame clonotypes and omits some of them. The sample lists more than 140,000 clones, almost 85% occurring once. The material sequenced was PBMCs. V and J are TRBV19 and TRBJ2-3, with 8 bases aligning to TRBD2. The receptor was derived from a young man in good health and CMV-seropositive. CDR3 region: CASSPEREISTDTQYF. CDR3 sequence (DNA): TGTGCCAGTAGTCCGGAGCGGGAGATAAGCACAGATACGCAGTATTTT. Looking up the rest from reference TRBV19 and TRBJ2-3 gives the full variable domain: DGGITQSPKYLFRKEGQNVTLSCEQNLNHDAMYWYRQDPGQGLRLIYYSQIVNDFQKGDIAEGYSVSREKKESFPLTVTSAQKNPTAFYLCASSPEREISTDTQYFGPGTRLTVL.